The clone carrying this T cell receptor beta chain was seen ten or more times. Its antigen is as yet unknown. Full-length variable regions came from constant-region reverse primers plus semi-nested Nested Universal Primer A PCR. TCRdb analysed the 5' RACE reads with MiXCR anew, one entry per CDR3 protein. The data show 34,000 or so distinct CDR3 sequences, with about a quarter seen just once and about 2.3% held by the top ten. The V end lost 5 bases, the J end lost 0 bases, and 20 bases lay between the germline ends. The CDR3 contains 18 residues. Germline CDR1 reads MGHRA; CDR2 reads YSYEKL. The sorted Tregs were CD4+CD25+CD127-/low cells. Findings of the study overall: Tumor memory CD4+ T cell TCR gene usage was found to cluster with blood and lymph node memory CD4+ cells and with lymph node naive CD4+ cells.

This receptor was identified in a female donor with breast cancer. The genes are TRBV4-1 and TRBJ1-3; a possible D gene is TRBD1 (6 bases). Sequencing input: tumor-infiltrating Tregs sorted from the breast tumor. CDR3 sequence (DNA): TGCGCCAGCAGCACGGTCCGGTGGACAGTACGCTCTGGAAACACCATATATTTT. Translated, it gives CASSTVRWTVRSGNTIYF.